This TCR beta chain is from a study of graft-versus-host responses after intestinal transplantation (dated by TCRdb to 2020 to 2022). A note on the overall study: The transplants that recipients got were multivisceral, liver-intestinal, or isolated intestinal. Anti-thymocyte globulin induction was given to all recipients, followed by maintenance tacrolimus and steroids for about 3 years. After intestinal transplantation, graft-versus-host and host-versus-graft alloreactive T cell clones were followed in the graft, circulation and bone marrow using bulk TCR-beta CDR3 sequencing. To identify alloreactive clones, pre-transplant mixed lymphocyte reaction products were sequenced and then compared with unstimulated pre-transplant donor and recipient T cells. Of the approximately 24 intestinal transplant recipients enrolled in the cohort, one of whom was a retransplant, 3 patients without pretransplant specimens were excluded. Donor T cell macrochimerism was defined as a peak of at least 4% donor T cells among recipient peripheral blood mononuclear cells. Instead of going to the commercial service, samples from a few later patients were sequenced in-house on an Illumina MiSeq and processed with MiXCR.

The label giving this sample's time point can be read as: cells obtained before transplantation from donor or recipient. CD3+CD4+ and CD3+CD8+ populations were FACS-sorted from unstimulated pre-transplant donor and recipient cells taken from spleen or lymph nodes. Overall results and qualifications from the work: In patients with donor T cell macrochimerism, the allografts had high GvH to HvG T cell clonal ratios. Conclusions were limited by the relatively low number and heterogeneity of intestinal transplant patients. GvH clones were detected in recipient bone marrow, and some appeared earlier in ileal mucosa or blood, consistent with an intestinal mucosal origin. Early after transplant, peak levels of circulating GvH clones were associated with declines in HvG clones.

Libraries were constructed by the immunoSEQ multiplex PCR assay. In most patients, genomic DNA was isolated using the Qiagen DNeasy Blood and Tissue Kit and sent frozen to Adaptive Biotechnologies for TCR sequencing. For most patients, genomic DNA was subjected to high-throughput TCR-beta CDR3 sequencing by Adaptive Biotechnologies. From the authors' description of their analysis: Adaptive's ImmunoSEQ software was the source of the TCR sequencing data for 15 to 20 patients, while three other patients were processed with MiXCR and VDJtools. To correct CD4 versus CD8 sorting errors, sequences present in both subsets at a frequency ratio below 5:1 were removed. CDR3 nucleotide sequences shared between donor and recipient were removed because their origin could not be assigned. To be classed as alloreactive, a clone needed at least 2-fold expansion over unstimulated cells and a minimum CFSE-low frequency of 0.002% (template counts) or 0.001% (read counts). Clones detected in sequenced pre-transplant spleen, lymph node, or MLR CFSE-low populations of the donor or recipient were defined as mappable. Cumulative frequency of alloreactive clones was calculated as a percentage of all sequences weighted by copy number. This is the immuneACCESS table as TCRdb keeps it, with only in-frame sequences that have V and J called. A part of the clones is gone; compared with another copy, unresolved V genes explain less than half, and the rest is unexplained. The DNA was the basis for D and trimming; V, J and clone size are from that table. For this sample the table gives around 110,000 clones, of which over 75% were detected only once. About 0.18% of the sample is held by the ten biggest clonotypes.

Turning to this clone: The clone's antigen remains unknown. Per-nucleotide qualities are absent, and no much larger clonotype sits a single base away.

The receptor was derived from a human donor who received an intestinal transplant. Here the sequenced sample was unstimulated CD4+ T cells sorted from spleen or lymph node cells, taken before intestinal transplant.

In nucleotide form, the sequence is TGTGCCATCAGCGAAAGGGGACAGGGGGCCCCTAATCAGCCCCAGCATTTT. This codes for CAISERGQGAPNQPQHF. The V and J segments used are TRBV10-3 and TRBJ1-5, with 12 junctional bases fitting TRBD1. Here V drops 6 bases and J drops 4 bases, and the junction holds 10 bases not matched to any gene. Counted from cysteine to phenylalanine, this CDR3 has 17 amino acids. The kept DNA is CDR3 alone, 51 bases in frame from the first base. CDR1 and CDR2 are read off the germline V gene as ENHRY and SYGVKD.